This T cell receptor (beta chain) derives from a study of T cells expressing NK-cell markers (dated by TCRdb to 2019 to 2021). Background on the whole study: Under ten donors provided sorted CD3+CD56+NKG2C+, CD3+CD56+NKG2C- and CD3+CD56-NKG2C+ T-cell subsets, whose TCR beta-chain repertoires were profiled. Among the eight sequenced donors, seven were HCMV-seropositive and one was HCMV-seronegative. The eight sequenced donors were randomly selected healthy volunteers, three men and five women. Illumina HiSeq 2000/2500, MiSeq or NextSeq was used to sequence libraries as 2 x 150 bp reads.

Concerning this clonotype: This receptor's antigen is unknown.

To determine HCMV serostatus, a commercial ELISA kit was used to detect HCMV-specific IgG in serum. Ficoll density gradient centrifugation was used to isolate peripheral blood mononuclear cells from blood. What the work shows at the level of the full study, not this receptor alone: In roughly 6 donors, the dominant CD3+CD56+NKG2C+ clonotypes were found to rank among the top 10 CD8+ clonotypes and to make up about 1.0-7.5% of CD8+ T cells. Those dominant clonotypes were again the most abundant among CD3+CD56-NKG2C+ cells in a few donors, at about 25-60.1%. It remained unclear whether the expanded NKG2C-expressing T cell clones were specific for HCMV antigens.

Based on the germline V gene (reference sequence), the CDR1 and CDR2 sequences are LNHDA and SQIVND. The CDR3 runs 15 residues from the cysteine to the phenylalanine. Nucleotide data are not available. The sample was run on an Illumina HiSeq 2000. TCR beta cDNA libraries were made by 5'RACE template switching that added a universal primer site and unique molecular identifiers. cDNA synthesis was primed from the TCR beta constant segment, followed by two successive PCR amplification steps. As for the authors' bioinformatics: MIGEC handled demultiplexing of the reads and grouping by UMI, while MiTCR was used to assemble and quantify clonotypes. To remove erroneous sequences, TCR cDNA sequences were retained only when supported by two or more reads. The tcR package was used for downstream repertoire analysis, and clonotypes were matched between fractions using CDR3 nucleotide sequence together with V segment. VDJmatch was used to annotate antigen specificity against VDJdb, with one amino acid substitution in CDR3 permitted. Through TCRdb reprocessing, the reads give one entry per CDR3 protein sequence; DNA is omitted. The V and J calls come from TCRdb's annotation, not from the publication. The table kept for this sample lists just under 150,000 distinct CDR3 sequences. 10% to 15% of the sample goes to the ten largest clones.

Rearrangement joined TRBV19 to TRBJ1-1; TCRdb designates TRBD1, a call that cannot be tested without DNA. This clonotype was sampled from a man aged 18-30 years in good health. Donor details come from another sample of the same person, matched by shared clones. Sequenced: blood T cells: a sorted CD56 or NKG2C T cell subset, CD4+ or CD8+ T cells, or bulk PBMC T cells (not recorded which). The CDR3: CASSPRTALNTEAFF.